The clone carrying this T cell receptor beta chain was seen many times. The antigen remains undetermined. TCR cDNA, made by 5'RACE template switching, carried an added universal primer site and UMIs. TCRdb reprocessed the 5' RACE reads with MiXCR, giving one entry per CDR3 protein. The profile shows 310,000 or so distinct CDR3 sequences, approximately 3.9% of them singletons. This record comes from a study of T cells after yellow fever vaccination. Study results and limitations: FACS-sorted repertoires could harbor abundant contaminating bulk-population clonotypes. Weaker, the secondary response had a peak occurring faster, on day 5 versus 15. Relatively few clonotypes were ones that appeared in both CD4 and CD8 compartments.

The source of this sequence is a man between 18 and 35 years old who received the YFV17D yellow fever vaccine. The sequencing here drew on PBMCs, taken on the day of the yellow fever booster vaccination.

CDR3 residues: CASSFHGQGRAEAFF. CDR3 sequence (DNA): TGCGCCAGCAGCTTTCACGGACAGGGGAGGGCTGAAGCTTTCTTT. The chain links TRBV5-1 to TRBJ1-1; 9 bases match TRBD1. Trimming took 2 bases from V and 6 from J; bases not matched to a gene: 8. Germline values: CDR1 SGHRS, CDR2 YFSETQ. The CDR3 sequence is 15 residues long.